This T cell receptor beta chain was documented in a study of monozygotic twins with inflammatory bowel disease (dated by TCRdb to the late 2010s). Some background on the complete study: In total, about 28 monozygotic twin pairs made up the full study: 19 Danish pairs, all IBD-discordant, plus nine German pairs, of which four were IBD-concordant and five were IBD-discordant. The search for disease-associated traits relied mainly on comparing, within discordant pairs, IBD patients with their genetically identical healthy co-twins. Each individual had, on average, about 151 000 unique TCRalpha sequences and 181 000 unique TCRbeta sequences available for analysis.

From each donor, an approximately 2.5 ml peripheral blood sample was collected into PAXgene tubes and kept at -80 degrees C. Without any T cell sorting, total RNA was extracted from whole blood using the PAXgene blood miRNA kit on an automated QIAcube. Deep TCRalpha and TCRbeta repertoire profiling with unique molecular barcoding was performed on peripheral blood of monozygotic twin pairs concordant or discordant for inflammatory bowel disease. Smoking habits were recorded for all twin pairs, with individuals classified as current, former or never smokers. The germline V gene (reference sequence) supplies CDR1 DFQATT and CDR2 SNEGSKA. The CDR3 covers 13 residues, taking in both the cysteine and the phenylalanine. There is no recorded DNA. About this clonotype itself: It lacks a known antigen.

The study at large found these results: Distinction between different T cell subtypes could not be achieved in the analysis. IBD patients shared fewer clonotypes with other individuals than healthy twins did, most markedly in patients showing signs of disease activity. Measured by the inverse Simpson index, TCRbeta repertoire diversity was lower in IBD patients than in their healthy co-twins. Background noise and inter-individual variability may have been introduced into the repertoires by the differing immunosuppressive treatments among patients. The results gave no support for a single strong signal or clonotype linked to IBD. Repertoire similarity did not differ between concordant and discordant twins, possibly due to limited statistical power.

The library came from 5' RACE. The input for every TCR library was roughly 3,200 ng of total RNA. For each sample, cDNA synthesis was carried out in eight separate reactions using SMARTScribe reverse transcriptase. During cDNA synthesis, template switching introduced unique molecular identifiers that contained a 6-nucleotide sample barcode. TCRalpha and TCRbeta cDNA was amplified by two nested PCRs of roughly 15 and 9 cycles, with bead purification after each PCR. Before amplification, cDNA was treated with uracil DNA-glycosylase and purified using the QIAquick PCR purification kit. The second PCR added Illumina TruSeq-compatible adapters along with sample-specific barcodes. Library quality and concentration were checked on TapeStation and Qubit, and libraries were pooled at approximately 5 ng each. Pooled libraries were sequenced on an Illumina HiSeq2500 single-index Rapid Run with 2 x 100 bp reads and custom sequencing primers. In the paper's pipeline: UMI-based consensus assembly with MiGEC version 1.2.6 was used to correct PCR and sequencing errors. MiXCR version 2.1.1 handled V(D)J alignment, clonotype assembly and CDR3 extraction. To normalise gene usage, clonotype sharing and MAIT/NKT TCR abundance, the top 1000, 10 000 and 20 000 clonotypes in each sample were analysed. Diversity was computed as the inverse Simpson index with the vegan R package after downsampling to 27 000 UMIs. Paired Mann-Whitney U tests were applied to discordant twin pairs, with Benjamini-Hochberg correction for multiple testing. The reads were reprocessed in TCRdb, with one entry per CDR3 protein sequence and no accompanying DNA. TCRdb's processing, not the authors', yielded these V and J calls. The record for this sample contains approximately 100,000 distinct CDR3 sequences. In total, the top ten clones hold 12% of the sample.

The chain joins TRBV20-1 to TRBJ1-4; lacking DNA, the TRBD1 call made by TCRdb goes unchecked. This clonotype was obtained from a human donor with ulcerative colitis or Crohn's disease, or a healthy co-twin of an affected twin (not recorded which). Sequenced sample: blood. CDR3 reads: CSASEGVKEKLFF.